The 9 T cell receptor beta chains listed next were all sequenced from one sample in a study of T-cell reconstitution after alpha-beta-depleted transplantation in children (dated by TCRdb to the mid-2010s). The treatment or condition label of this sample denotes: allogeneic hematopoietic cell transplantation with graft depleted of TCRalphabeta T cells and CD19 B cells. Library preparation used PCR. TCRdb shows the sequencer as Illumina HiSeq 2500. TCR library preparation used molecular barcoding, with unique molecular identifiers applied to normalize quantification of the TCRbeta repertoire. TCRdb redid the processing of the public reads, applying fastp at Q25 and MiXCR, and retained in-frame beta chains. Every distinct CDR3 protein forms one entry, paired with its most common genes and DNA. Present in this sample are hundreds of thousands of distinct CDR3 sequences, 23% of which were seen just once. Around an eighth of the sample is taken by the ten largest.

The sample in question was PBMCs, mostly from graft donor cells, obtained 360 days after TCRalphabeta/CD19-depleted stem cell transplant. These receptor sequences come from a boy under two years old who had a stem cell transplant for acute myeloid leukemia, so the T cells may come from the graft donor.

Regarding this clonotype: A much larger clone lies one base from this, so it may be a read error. The CDR3 DNA follows: TGTGCCAGCAGCCCGACGAACCTGATCTACGAGCAGTACTTC. Translation: CASSPTNLIYEQYF. V usage is TRBV7-9 and J usage is TRBJ2-7; D gene unclear. In germline, CDR1 is SEHNR, CDR2 FQNEAQ (reference sequence). The CDR3 sequence is 14 residues long. With 5 bases removed from V and 3 bases from J, the gap between germline ends came to 14 bases.

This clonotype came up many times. CDR3 protein: CAITSPPTGRYEQYF. Here the CDR3 DNA reads TGTGCCATCACCAGCCCTCCGACAGGGAGATACGAGCAGTACTTC. The V gene is TRBV10-3, the J gene TRBJ2-7; 7 positions agree with TRBD1. This CDR3 has 15 amino acids. Per the germline V gene, CDR1 is ENHRY and CDR2 is SYGVKD. Unmatched junction bases numbered 13, after V lost 7 bases and J lost 4 bases.

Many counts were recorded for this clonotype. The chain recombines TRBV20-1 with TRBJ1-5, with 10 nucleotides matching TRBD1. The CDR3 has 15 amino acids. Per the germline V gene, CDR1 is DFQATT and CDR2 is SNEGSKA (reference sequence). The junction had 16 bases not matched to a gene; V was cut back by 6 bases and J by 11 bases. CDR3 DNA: TGCAGTGCGGGGGAGACAGGGGGCGTGAGGACAGCCCAGCATTTT. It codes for CSAGETGGVRTAQHF.

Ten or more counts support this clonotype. CDR3 DNA: TGTGCCAGCAGCCCCGACAGGGATGGCACCGGGGAGCTGTTTTTT. This encodes CASSPDRDGTGELFF. The genes are TRBV6-1 and TRBJ2-2, with 7 bases that match TRBD1. Germline assignment: CDR1 MNHNS and CDR2 SASEGT. V was clipped by 6 bases and J by 4 bases; unmatched bases: 8. This CDR3 has 15 residues.

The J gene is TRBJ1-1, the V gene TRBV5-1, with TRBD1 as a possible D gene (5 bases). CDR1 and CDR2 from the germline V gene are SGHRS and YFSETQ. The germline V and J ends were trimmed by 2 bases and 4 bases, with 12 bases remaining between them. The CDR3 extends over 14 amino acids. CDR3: CASSFGGGSTEAFF. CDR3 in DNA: TGCGCCAGCAGCTTTGGGGGGGGAAGCACTGAAGCTTTCTTT. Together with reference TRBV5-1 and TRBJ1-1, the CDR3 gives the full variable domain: KAGVTQTPRYLIKTRGQQVTLSCSPISGHRSVSWYQQTPGQGLQFLFEYFSETQRNKGNFPGRFSGRQFSNSRSEMNVSTLELGDSALYLCASSFGGGSTEAFFGQGTRLTVV.

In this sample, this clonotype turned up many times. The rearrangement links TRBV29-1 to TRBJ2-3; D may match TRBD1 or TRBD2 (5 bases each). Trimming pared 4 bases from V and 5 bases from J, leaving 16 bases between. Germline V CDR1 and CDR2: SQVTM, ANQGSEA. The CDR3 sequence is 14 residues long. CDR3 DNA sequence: TGCAGCGTTGCCCTGGGCAGGGACGGAGATACGCAGTATTTT. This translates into CSVALGRDGDTQYF.

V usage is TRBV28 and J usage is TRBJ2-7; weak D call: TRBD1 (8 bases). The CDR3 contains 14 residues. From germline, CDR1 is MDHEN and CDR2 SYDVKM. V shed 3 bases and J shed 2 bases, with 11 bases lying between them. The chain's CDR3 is CASSFTGGAYEQYV. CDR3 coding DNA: TGTGCCAGCAGTTTCACAGGGGGGGCCTACGAGCAGTACGTC.

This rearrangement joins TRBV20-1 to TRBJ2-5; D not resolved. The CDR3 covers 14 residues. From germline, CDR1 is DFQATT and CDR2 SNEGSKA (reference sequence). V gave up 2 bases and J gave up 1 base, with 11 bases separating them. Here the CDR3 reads CSARKPQAQETQYF. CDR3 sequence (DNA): TGCAGTGCTAGAAAGCCCCAGGCCCAAGAGACCCAGTACTTC.

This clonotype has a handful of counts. The CDR3 loop reads CASSATPSYEQFF. DNA for the CDR3: TGTGCCAGCAGCGCCACCCCTAGCTATGAGCAGTTCTTC. The rearrangement uses TRBV7-2 and TRBJ2-1; a weak D match, TRBD2 (5 bases). V was shortened by 5 bases and J by 8 bases, with 13 bases between the two germline ends. From germline, CDR1 is SGHTA and CDR2 FQGNSA. CDR3 length: 13 residues.